What follows are 9 T cell receptor beta chains derived from one specimen sequenced in a study of T cells in Graves' hyperthyroidism and ophthalmopathy. Template material for amplifying TCR beta CDR3 regions consisted of RNA transcripts. Primed by the HTBI set, a first-round RT-PCR was run on the TCR CDR3. TCRdb processed the multiplex PCR reads anew with MiXCR; each CDR3 protein has one entry. The sample lists approximately 620,000 distinct CDR3 sequences; about a sixth were seen once. The material sequenced was blood. Receptors originate from a woman aged 40 to 50 with Graves' ophthalmopathy.

This clonotype was found a few times. The J gene is TRBJ2-1, the V gene TRBV15; 9 nucleotides agree with TRBD2. The germline CDR1 and CDR2 sequences are LNHNV and YYDKDF (reference sequence). The V segment lost 3 bases and the J segment 3 bases; nucleotides outside the gene matches: 18. The CDR3 contains 20 residues. For the CDR3, the DNA is TGTGCCACCAGCAGGGCCCTCCGTGGGGGGGGCGGGGGGGACTACAATGAGCAGTTCTTC. It encodes CATSRALRGGGGGDYNEQFF.

This clonotype was recorded a few times. This chain connects TRBV19 to TRBJ2-2; D is undetermined. Per germline, CDR1 LNHDA and CDR2 SQIVND (reference sequence). V lost 6 bases, J lost 5 bases, and 13 bases lay in between. The CDR3 contains 14 residues. The CDR3 DNA reads TGTGCCAGTAGCCTGCTCTTAACGACCGGGGAGCTGTTTTTT. This sequence encodes CASSLLLTTGELFF. Using reference TRBV19 and TRBJ2-2 for the parts outside the CDR3, the full variable domain is DGGITQSPKYLFRKEGQNVTLSCEQNLNHDAMYWYRQDPGQGLRLIYYSQIVNDFQKGDIAEGYSVSREKKESFPLTVTSAQKNPTAFYLCASSLLLTTGELFFGEGSRLTVL.

This clonotype was counted ten times or more. V and J are TRBV20-1 and TRBJ2-3; TRBD2 might be the D (6 bases). The CDR3 is 15 amino acids. Germline CDR1 and CDR2: DFQATT and SNEGSKA (reference sequence). Trimming shortened V by 3 bases and J by 2 bases, and 15 bases separated the two germline ends. The CDR3 loop reads CSASWLSGNTDTQYF. Written as DNA, the CDR3 is TGCAGTGCTAGTTGGCTTAGCGGAAACACAGATACGCAGTATTTT.

This clonotype was observed many times. The chain employs TRBV5-1 and TRBJ1-5; 7 nucleotides line up with TRBD1. Germline CDR1 is SGHRS and CDR2 is YFSETQ. This CDR3 region has 14 residues. V lost 0 bases to trimming and J lost 10 bases; unmatched junction nucleotides: 7. In DNA form, the CDR3 reads TGCGCCAGCAGCTTGGGAGGGGGCCTACTTCCCCAGCATTTT. Translating it yields CASSLGGGLLPQHF.

This CDR3 reads CASSLGVGGGVQPQHF. As DNA, the CDR3 is TGTGCCAGCAGCTTGGGGGTCGGGGGGGGCGTTCAGCCCCAGCATTTT. This chain connects TRBV5-5 to TRBJ1-5; D is perhaps TRBD1 (6 bases). Germline V gene data show CDR1 as SGHKS and CDR2 as YYEKEE (reference sequence). This CDR3 has 16 amino acids. Deletions cut 0 bases from V and 6 bases from J, with 16 bases between.

With respect to this clonotype: A much larger clone lies one base from this, so it may be a read error. The chain couples TRBV18 to TRBJ2-1, with 7 positions matching TRBD1. The J call may be mistaken, given a closer DNA end match to TRBJ2-7. Germline CDR1 and CDR2: KGHSH and LQKENI. The CDR3 has 15 amino acids. This chain's CDR3 is CASSPLGQNYNEQYF. The CDR3 nucleotides read TGTGCCAGCTCACCACTGGGACAGAATTACAATGAGCAGTACTTC.

This clonotype has at least ten counts. J is TRBJ1-3 and V is TRBV5-8, with D maybe TRBD1 (5 bases). The V end was cut by 7 bases, the J end by 2 bases, with 16 bases between. The CDR3 runs to 15 residues. CDR1 and CDR2 (germline): SGHTS, YDEGEE. The CDR3 loop is CASGTGRGAGNTIYF. For the CDR3, the DNA is TGTGCCAGCGGGACGGGGCGAGGGGCTGGAAACACCATATATTTT.

This clonotype has ten or more counts. This sequence joins TRBV18 and TRBJ2-3; no clear D gene. V lost 0 bases and J 3 bases, leaving 7 bases between the germline ends. Germline V lookup: CDR1 KGHSH, CDR2 LQKENI. The CDR3 runs to 14 residues. The CDR3 nucleotides are TGTGCCAGCTCACCACCGGCTAGAACAGATACGCAGTATTTT. Translated: CASSPPARTDTQYF.

V is TRBV7-9 and J is TRBJ1-6, with D unresolved. V lost 5 bases, J lost 5 bases, and 13 bases lay in between. Looked up from germline, CDR1 is SEHNR and CDR2 is FQNEAQ (reference sequence). The CDR3 covers 15 residues. The CDR3 nucleotides read TGTGCCAGCAGCCCACCGGACGGGAATAATTCACCCCTCCACTTT. Its translation: CASSPPDGNNSPLHF. Full variable domain (missing parts from reference TRBV7-9 and TRBJ1-6): DTGVSQNPRHKITKRGQNVTFRCDPISEHNRLYWYRQTLGQGPEFLTYFQNEAQLEKSRLLSDRFSAERPKGSFSTLEIQRTEQGDSAMYLCASSPPDGNNSPLHFGNGTRLTVT.